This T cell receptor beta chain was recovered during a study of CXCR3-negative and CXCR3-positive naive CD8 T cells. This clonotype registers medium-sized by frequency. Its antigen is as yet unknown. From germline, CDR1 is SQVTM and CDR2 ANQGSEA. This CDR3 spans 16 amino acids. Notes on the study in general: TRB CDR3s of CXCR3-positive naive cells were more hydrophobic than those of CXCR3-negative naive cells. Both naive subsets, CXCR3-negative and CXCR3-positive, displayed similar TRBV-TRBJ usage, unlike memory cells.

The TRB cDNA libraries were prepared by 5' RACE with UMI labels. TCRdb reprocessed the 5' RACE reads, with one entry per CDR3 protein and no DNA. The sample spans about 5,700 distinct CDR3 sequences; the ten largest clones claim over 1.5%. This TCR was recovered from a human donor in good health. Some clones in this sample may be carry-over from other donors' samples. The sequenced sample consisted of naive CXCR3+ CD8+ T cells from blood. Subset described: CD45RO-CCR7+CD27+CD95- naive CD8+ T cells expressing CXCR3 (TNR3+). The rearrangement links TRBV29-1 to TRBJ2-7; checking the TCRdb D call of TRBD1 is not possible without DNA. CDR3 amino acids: CSVEGYPGQGDYEQYF.